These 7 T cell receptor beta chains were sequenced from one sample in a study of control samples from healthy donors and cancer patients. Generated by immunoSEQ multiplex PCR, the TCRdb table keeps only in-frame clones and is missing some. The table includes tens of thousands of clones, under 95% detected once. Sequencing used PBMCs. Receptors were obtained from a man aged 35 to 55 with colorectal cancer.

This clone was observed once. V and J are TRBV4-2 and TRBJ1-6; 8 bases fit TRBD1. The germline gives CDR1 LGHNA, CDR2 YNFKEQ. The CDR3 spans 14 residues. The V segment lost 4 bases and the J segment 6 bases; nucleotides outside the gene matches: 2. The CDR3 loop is CASSPDRGNSPLHF. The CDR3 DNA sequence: TGTGCCAGCAGCCCCGACAGGGGTAATTCACCCCTCCACTTT.

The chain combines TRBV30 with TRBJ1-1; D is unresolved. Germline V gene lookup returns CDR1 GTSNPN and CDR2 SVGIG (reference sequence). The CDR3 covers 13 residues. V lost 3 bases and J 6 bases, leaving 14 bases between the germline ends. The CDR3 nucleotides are TGTGCCTGGAGGGGTCGGGGTAGGGCTGAAGCTTTCTTT. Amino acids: CAWRGRGRAEAFF. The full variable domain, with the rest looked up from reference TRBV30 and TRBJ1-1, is SQTIHQWPATLVQPVGSPLSLECTVEGTSNPNLYWYRQAAGRGLQLLFYSVGIGQISSEVPQNLSASRPQDRQFILSSKKLLLSDSGFYLCAWRGRGRAEAFFGQGTRLTVV.

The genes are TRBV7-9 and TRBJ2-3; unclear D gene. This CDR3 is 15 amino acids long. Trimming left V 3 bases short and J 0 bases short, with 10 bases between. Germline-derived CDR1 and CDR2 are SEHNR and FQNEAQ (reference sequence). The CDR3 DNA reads TGTGCCAGCAGCTTCGTCGGCACCAGCACAGATACGCAGTATTTT. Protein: CASSFVGTSTDTQYF.

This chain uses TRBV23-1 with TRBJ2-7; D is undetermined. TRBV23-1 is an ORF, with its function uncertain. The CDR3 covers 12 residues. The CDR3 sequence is CGSRPSHYEQYF. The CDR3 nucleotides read TGCGGAAGCCGCCCCAGCCACTACGAGCAGTACTTC.

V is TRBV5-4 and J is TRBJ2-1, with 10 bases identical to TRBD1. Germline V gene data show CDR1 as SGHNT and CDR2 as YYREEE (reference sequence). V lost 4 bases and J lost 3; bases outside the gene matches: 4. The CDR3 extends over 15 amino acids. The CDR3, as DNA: TGTGCCAGCAGCGCGACAGGGGGCATCTACAATGAGCAGTTCTTC. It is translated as CASSATGGIYNEQFF. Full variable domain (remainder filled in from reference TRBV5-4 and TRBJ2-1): ETGVTQSPTHLIKTRGQQVTLRCSSQSGHNTVSWYQQALGQGPQFIFQYYREEENGRGNFPPRFSGLQFPNYSSELNVNALELDDSALYLCASSATGGIYNEQFFGPGTRLTVL.

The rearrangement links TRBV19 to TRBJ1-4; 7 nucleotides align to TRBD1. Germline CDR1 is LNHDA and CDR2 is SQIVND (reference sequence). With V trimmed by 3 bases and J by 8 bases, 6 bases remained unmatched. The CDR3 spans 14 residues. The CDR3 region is CASSIRGQPEKLFF. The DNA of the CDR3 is TGTGCCAGTAGTATTCGGGGACAGCCCGAAAAACTGTTTTTT.

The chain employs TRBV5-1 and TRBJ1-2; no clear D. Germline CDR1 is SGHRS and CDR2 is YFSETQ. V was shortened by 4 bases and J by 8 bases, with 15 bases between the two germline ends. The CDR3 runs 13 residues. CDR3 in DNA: TGCGCCAGCAGCCCCTCAGGACCTTCGGGCTACACCTTC. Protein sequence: CASSPSGPSGYTF.